The next 9 T cell receptor beta chains were all read from a single sample in a study of graft-versus-host responses after intestinal transplantation. Profiling relied on immunoSEQ multiplex PCR, and the TCRdb table lists in-frame clones only, not all of them. The data contain over 100,000 clones, about 93% of them seen just once; the ten biggest clones take up roughly 0.11%. Their antigens remain unidentified. Material: unstimulated CD4+ T cells sorted from spleen or lymph node cells, obtained before intestinal transplant. These receptors originate from a human donor who received an intestinal transplant.

This clone occurred once. The V gene is TRBV30, the J gene TRBJ1-5, with 7 positions matching TRBD1. V was pared by 4 bases and J by 0 bases, with 6 bases of the junction left unmatched. In germline, CDR1 is GTSNPN, CDR2 SVGIG (reference sequence). CDR3 length equals 15 residues. The CDR3 coding sequence is TGTGCCTGGACCGAGGGACAGCTTAGCAATCAGCCCCAGCATTTT. Protein: CAWTEGQLSNQPQHF.

The chain is built from TRBV28 and TRBJ1-1; 9 bases are a match to TRBD1. The CDR3 runs 15 residues. In germline, CDR1 is MDHEN, CDR2 SYDVKM. Trimming removed 6 bases from V and 4 bases from J; junction bases left unmatched: 9. In nucleotides, the CDR3 is TGTGCCAGCAGGTCCTCCGGGACAGGGCCCACTGAAGCTTTCTTT. Its translation: CASRSSGTGPTEAFF.

This clone was found once. The chain combines TRBV16 with TRBJ1-2, with D possibly matching TRBD1 (5 bases). Per the germline V gene, CDR1 is KGHSY and CDR2 is FQNENV. This CDR3 has 14 amino acids. V shed 0 bases and J shed 4 bases, with 9 bases lying between them. The CDR3 region is CASSQSPGGYGYTF. The CDR3, as DNA: TGTGCCAGCAGCCAATCGCCCGGGGGCTATGGCTACACCTTC.

The V gene is TRBV30, the J gene TRBJ2-7; D unresolved. V was pared by 0 bases and J by 6 bases, with 12 bases between. Germline-derived CDR1 and CDR2 are GTSNPN and SVGIG (reference sequence). This CDR3 contains 13 residues. This CDR3 is CAWSVHAPSEQYF. In DNA form, the CDR3 reads TGTGCCTGGAGTGTACACGCACCTAGCGAGCAGTACTTC.

The chain combines TRBV15 with TRBJ2-1; perhaps TRBD2 as D (6 bases). There are 15 residues in the CDR3. The germline V gene has CDR1 LNHNV and CDR2 YYDKDF (reference sequence). The V gene lost 5 bases and the J gene lost 3 bases, with 14 bases spanning the gap. The CDR3 DNA is TGTGCCACCAGCCCCGGGACTGGAAGCTACAATGAGCAGTTCTTC. Its protein is CATSPGTGSYNEQFF.

This clone was seen once. As DNA, the CDR3 is TGTGCCAGCACTGGACAGGGGGGTGATCAGCCCCAGCATTTT. Translating gives CASTGQGGDQPQHF. The V call is TRBV6-5, the J call TRBJ1-5; 10 nucleotides line up with TRBD1. The CDR3 is 14 residues long. With V trimmed by 7 bases and J by 5 bases, 5 bases remained unmatched. CDR1 is MNHEY and CDR2 is SVGAGI in the germline V gene.

The chain uses TRBV6-1 and TRBJ1-5, with 9 bases fitting TRBD1. J lost 6 bases, V lost 5 bases, and 5 bases had no gene match. Germline assignment: CDR1 MNHNS and CDR2 SASEGT. This CDR3 is 14 amino acids long. CDR3 nucleotides: TGTGCCAGCAGTTGGGACAGGGCGTCTCAGCCCCAGCATTTT. Translating it yields CASSWDRASQPQHF.

The chain links TRBV30 to TRBJ1-2; D unresolved. The CDR3 is 13 residues long. Germline CDR1 reads GTSNPN; CDR2 reads SVGIG (reference sequence). The V gene lost 3 bases and the J gene lost 0 bases, with 8 bases spanning the gap. Here the CDR3 reads CAWSYPANYGYTF. CDR3 in DNA: TGTGCCTGGAGCTATCCGGCTAACTATGGCTACACCTTC.

This clone has only one observation. The V and J genes are TRBV15 and TRBJ1-1; maybe TRBD1 (5 bases). This CDR3 spans 15 amino acids. Trimming removed 5 bases at V and 0 bases at J, with 13 bases between. CDR1 is LNHNV, CDR2 YYDKDF, per germline (reference sequence). The CDR3 here is CATSPVGVLNTEAFF. The CDR3 DNA reads as TGTGCCACCAGCCCAGTGGGGGTTTTGAACACTGAAGCTTTCTTT.